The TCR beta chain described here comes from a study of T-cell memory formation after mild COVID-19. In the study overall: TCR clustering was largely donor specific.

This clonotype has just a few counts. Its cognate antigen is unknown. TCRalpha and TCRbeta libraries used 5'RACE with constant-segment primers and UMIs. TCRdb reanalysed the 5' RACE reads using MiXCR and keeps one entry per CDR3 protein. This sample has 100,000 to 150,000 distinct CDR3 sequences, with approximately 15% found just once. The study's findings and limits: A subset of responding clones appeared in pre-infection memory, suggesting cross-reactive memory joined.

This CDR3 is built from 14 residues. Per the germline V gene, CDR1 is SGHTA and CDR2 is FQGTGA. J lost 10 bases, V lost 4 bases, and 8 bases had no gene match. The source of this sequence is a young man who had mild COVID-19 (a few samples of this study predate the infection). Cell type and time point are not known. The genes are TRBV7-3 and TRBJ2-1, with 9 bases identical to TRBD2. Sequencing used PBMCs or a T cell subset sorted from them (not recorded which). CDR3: CASSSGTSSWEQFF. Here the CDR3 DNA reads TGTGCCAGCAGCTCCGGGACTAGCTCATGGGAGCAGTTCTTC.